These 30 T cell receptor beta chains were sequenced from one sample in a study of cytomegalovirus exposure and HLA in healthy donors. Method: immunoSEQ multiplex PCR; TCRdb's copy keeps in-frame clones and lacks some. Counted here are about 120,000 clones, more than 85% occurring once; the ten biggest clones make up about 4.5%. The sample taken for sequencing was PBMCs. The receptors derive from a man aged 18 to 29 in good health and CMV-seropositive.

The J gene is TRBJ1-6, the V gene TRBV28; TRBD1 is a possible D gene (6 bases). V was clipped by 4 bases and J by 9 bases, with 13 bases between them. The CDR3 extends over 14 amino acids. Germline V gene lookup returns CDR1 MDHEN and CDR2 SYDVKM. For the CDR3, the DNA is TGTGCCAGCAGTTCACAGGGTGTCTTTTCACCCCTCCACTTT. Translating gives CASSSQGVFSPLHF.

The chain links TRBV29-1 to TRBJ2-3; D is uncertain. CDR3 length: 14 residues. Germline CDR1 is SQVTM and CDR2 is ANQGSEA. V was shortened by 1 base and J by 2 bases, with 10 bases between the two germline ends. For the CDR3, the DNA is TGCAGCGTTGAAGGGTCGCCTACCACAGATACGCAGTATTTT. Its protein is CSVEGSPTTDTQYF.

CDR3 nucleotides: TGTGCCAGCAGCCAAGCAGTGGGCTTTGCCAAAAACATTCAGTACTTC. Translated: CASSQAVGFAKNIQYF. The chain uses TRBV4-2 and TRBJ2-4; no clear D gene. V shed 1 base and J shed 1 base, with 11 bases lying between them. Germline assignment: CDR1 LGHNA and CDR2 YNFKEQ. CDR3 length equals 16 residues.

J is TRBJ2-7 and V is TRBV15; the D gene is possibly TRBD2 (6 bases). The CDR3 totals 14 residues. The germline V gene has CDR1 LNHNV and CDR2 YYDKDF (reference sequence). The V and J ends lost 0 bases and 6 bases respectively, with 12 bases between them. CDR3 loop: CATSRDRWRGEQYF. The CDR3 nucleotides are TGTGCCACCAGCAGAGATCGGTGGCGGGGCGAGCAGTACTTC.

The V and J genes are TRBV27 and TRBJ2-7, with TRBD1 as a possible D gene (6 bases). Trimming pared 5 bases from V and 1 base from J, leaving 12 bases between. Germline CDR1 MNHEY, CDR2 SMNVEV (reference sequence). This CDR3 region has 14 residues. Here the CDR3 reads CASSATGWSYEQYF. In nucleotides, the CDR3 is TGTGCCAGCAGTGCTACAGGGTGGTCCTACGAGCAGTACTTC.

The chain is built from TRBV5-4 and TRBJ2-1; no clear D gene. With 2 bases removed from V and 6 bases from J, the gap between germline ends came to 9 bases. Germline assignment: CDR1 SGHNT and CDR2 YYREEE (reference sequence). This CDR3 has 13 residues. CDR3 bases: TGTGCCAGCAGCTTCACAAGTGCCAATGAGCAGTTCTTC. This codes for CASSFTSANEQFF.

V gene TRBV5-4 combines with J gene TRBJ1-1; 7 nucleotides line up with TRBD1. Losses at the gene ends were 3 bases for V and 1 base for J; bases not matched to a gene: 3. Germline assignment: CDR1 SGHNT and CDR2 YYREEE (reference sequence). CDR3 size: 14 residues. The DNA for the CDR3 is TGTGCCAGCAGCTCAGGGACAGCGAACACTGAAGCTTTCTTT. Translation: CASSSGTANTEAFF.

The DNA for the CDR3 is TGCGCCAGCAGCCTTTTGGGGCGGCCAGACTATGGCTACACCTTC. Its translation: CASSLLGRPDYGYTF. The rearrangement links TRBV4-1 to TRBJ1-2; possible D gene TRBD1, 5 bases. From germline, CDR1 is MGHRA and CDR2 YSYEKL. Trimming stripped 4 bases from V and 3 bases from J, with 15 bases between. The CDR3 is 15 amino acids.

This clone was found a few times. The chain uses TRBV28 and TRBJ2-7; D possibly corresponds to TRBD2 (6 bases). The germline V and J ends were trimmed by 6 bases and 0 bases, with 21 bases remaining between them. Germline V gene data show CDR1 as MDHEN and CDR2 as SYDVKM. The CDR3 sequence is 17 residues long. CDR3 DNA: TGTGCCAGCAGGCTCAGGATAGGGACTTCCGCCTCCTACGAGCAGTACTTC. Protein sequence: CASRLRIGTSASYEQYF.

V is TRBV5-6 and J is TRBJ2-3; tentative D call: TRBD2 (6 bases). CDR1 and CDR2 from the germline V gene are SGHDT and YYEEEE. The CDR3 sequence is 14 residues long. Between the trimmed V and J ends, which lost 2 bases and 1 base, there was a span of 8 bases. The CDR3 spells CASSFPGGTDTQYF. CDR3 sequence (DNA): TGTGCCAGCAGCTTCCCGGGGGGCACAGATACGCAGTATTTT.

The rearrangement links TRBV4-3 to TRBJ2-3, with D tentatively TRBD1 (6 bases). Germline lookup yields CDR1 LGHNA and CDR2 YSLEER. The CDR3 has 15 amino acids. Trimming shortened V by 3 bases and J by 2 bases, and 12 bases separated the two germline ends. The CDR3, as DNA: TGCGCCAGCAGCCACGCCGACAGGACCACAGATACGCAGTATTTT. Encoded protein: CASSHADRTTDTQYF.

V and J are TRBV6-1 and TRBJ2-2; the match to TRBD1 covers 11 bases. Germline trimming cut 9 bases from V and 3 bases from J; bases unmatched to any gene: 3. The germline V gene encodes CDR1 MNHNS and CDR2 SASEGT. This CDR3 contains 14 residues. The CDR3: CASPGQGDTGELFF. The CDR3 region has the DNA TGTGCCAGTCCGGGACAGGGGGACACCGGGGAGCTGTTTTTT.

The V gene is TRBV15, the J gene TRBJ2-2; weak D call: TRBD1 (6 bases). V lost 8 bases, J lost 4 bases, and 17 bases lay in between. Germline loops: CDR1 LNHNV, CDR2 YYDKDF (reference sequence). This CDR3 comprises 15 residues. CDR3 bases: TGTGCCACCCTCAGGACAGAATCACCCACCGGGGAGCTGTTTTTT. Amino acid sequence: CATLRTESPTGELFF.

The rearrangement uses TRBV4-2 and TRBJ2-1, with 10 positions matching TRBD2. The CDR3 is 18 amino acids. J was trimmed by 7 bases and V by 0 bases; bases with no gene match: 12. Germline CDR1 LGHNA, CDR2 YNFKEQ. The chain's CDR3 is CASSQEGASGGLGNEQFF. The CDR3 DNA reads TGTGCCAGCAGCCAAGAAGGAGCTAGCGGGGGCTTGGGGAATGAGCAGTTCTTC.

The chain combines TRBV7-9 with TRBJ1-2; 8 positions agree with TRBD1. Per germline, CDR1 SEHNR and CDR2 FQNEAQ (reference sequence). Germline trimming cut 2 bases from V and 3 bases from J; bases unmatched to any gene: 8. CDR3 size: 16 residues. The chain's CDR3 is CASSLPATGEDYGYTF. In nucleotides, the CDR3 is TGTGCCAGCAGCTTACCTGCGACAGGGGAAGACTATGGCTACACCTTC.

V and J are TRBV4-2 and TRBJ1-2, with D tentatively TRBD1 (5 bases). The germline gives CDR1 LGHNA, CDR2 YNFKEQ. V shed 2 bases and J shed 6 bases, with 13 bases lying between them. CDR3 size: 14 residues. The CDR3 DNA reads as TGTGCCAGCAGCCAAAGGGGTCCAGAAGATGGCTACACCTTC. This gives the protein CASSQRGPEDGYTF.

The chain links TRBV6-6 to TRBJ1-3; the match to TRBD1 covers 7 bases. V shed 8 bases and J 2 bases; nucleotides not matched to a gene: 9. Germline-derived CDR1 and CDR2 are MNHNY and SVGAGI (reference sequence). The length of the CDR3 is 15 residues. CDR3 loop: CASCETGLAGNTIYF. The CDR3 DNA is TGTGCCAGCTGCGAGACAGGGCTAGCTGGAAACACCATATATTTT.

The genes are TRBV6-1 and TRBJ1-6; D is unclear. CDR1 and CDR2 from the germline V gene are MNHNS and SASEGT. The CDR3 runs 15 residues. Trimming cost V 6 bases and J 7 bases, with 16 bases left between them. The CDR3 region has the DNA TGTGCCAGCAGCCCTTCGCCGAGAAGCAATTCACCCCTCCACTTT. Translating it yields CASSPSPRSNSPLHF.

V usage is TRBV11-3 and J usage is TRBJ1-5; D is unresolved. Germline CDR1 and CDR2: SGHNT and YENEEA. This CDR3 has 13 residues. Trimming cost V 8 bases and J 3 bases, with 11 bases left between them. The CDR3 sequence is CASGPQVNQPQHF. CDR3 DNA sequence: TGTGCCAGCGGGCCACAAGTCAATCAGCCCCAGCATTTT.

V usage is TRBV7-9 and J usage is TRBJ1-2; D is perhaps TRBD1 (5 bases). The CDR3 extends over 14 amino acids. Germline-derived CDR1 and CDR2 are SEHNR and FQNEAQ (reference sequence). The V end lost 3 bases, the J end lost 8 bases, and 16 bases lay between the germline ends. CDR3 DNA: TGTGCCAGCAGCTTGGGGCAGGCCTCCGAGGGCTACACCTTC. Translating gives CASSLGQASEGYTF.

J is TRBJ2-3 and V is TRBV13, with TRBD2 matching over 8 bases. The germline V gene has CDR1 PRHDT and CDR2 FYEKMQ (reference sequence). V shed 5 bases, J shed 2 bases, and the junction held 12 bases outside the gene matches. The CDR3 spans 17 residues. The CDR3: CASSRGGRGLYTDTQYF. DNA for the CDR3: TGTGCCAGCAGCCGGGGGGGTAGGGGCTTGTACACAGATACGCAGTATTTT. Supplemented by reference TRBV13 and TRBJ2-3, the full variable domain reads AAGVIQSPRHLIKEKRETATLKCYPIPRHDTVYWYQQGPGQDPQFLISFYEKMQSDKGSIPDRFSAQQFSDYHSELNMSSLELGDSALYFCASSRGGRGLYTDTQYFGPGTRLTVL.

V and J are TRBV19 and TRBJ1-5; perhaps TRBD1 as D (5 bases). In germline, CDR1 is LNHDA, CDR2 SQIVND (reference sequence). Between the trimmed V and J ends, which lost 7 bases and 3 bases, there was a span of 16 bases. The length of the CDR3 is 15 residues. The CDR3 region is CASTRLGGYNQPQHF. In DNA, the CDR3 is TGTGCCAGTACCCGCCTCGGGGGATACAATCAGCCCCAGCATTTT. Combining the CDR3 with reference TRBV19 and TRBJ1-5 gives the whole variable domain DGGITQSPKYLFRKEGQNVTLSCEQNLNHDAMYWYRQDPGQGLRLIYYSQIVNDFQKGDIAEGYSVSREKKESFPLTVTSAQKNPTAFYLCASTRLGGYNQPQHFGDGTRLSIL.

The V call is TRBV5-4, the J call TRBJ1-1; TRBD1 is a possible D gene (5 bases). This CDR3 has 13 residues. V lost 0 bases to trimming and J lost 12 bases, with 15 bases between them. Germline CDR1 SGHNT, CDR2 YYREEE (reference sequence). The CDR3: CASSLEDAGPSFF. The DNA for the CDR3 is TGTGCCAGCAGCTTGGAAGACGCAGGGCCTTCTTTCTTT.

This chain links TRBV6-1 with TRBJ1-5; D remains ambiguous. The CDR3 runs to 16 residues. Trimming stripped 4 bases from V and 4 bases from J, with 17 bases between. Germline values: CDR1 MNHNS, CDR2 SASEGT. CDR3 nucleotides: TGTGCCAGCAGTGCTCTGGCACAGCTCAGTAATCAGCCCCAGCATTTT. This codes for CASSALAQLSNQPQHF.

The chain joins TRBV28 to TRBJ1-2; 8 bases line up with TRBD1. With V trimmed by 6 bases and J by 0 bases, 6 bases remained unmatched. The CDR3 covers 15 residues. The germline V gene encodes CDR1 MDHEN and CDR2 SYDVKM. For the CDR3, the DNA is TGTGCCAGCAGCTTAGGGACAGGAGCTAACTATGGCTACACCTTC. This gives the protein CASSLGTGANYGYTF.

In DNA, the CDR3 is TGCGCCAGCAGCTTGCAGGGGCTAGCAACTAATGAAAAACTGTTTTTT. Translated, it gives CASSLQGLATNEKLFF. The rearrangement uses TRBV5-1 and TRBJ1-4; D is perhaps TRBD1 (6 bases). CDR1 SGHRS and CDR2 YFSETQ come from the germline V gene. The V and J ends lost 1 base and 0 bases respectively, with 10 bases between them. The CDR3 is made up of 16 amino acids.

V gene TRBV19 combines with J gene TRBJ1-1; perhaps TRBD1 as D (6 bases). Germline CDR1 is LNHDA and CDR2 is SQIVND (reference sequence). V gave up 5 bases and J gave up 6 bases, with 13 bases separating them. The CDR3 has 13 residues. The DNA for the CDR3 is TGTGCCAGTAGTTTTTACAGGGAATCTGAAGCTTTCTTT. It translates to CASSFYRESEAFF.

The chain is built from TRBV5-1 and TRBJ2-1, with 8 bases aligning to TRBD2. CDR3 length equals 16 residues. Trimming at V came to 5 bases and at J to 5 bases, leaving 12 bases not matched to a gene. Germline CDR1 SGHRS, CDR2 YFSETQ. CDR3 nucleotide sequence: TGCGCCAGCAGTAACGGGAGGGTGAGTACCCACAATGAGCAGTTCTTC. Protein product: CASSNGRVSTHNEQFF.

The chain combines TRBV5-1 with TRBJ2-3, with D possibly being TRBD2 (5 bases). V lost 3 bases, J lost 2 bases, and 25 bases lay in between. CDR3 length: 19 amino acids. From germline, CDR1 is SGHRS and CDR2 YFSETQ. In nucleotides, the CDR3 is TGCGCCAGCAGCTCCTCCCGGGTGTCTAGCAGTTGGACCACAGATACGCAGTATTTT. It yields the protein CASSSSRVSSSWTTDTQYF. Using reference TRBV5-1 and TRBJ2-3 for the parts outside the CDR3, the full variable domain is KAGVTQTPRYLIKTRGQQVTLSCSPISGHRSVSWYQQTPGQGLQFLFEYFSETQRNKGNFPGRFSGRQFSNSRSEMNVSTLELGDSALYLCASSSSRVSSSWTTDTQYFGPGTRLTVL.

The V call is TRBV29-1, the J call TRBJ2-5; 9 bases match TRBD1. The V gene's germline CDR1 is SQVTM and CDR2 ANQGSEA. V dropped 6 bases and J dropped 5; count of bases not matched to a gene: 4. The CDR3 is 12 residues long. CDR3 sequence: CSVGQGSETQYF. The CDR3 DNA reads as TGCAGCGTGGGACAGGGAAGCGAGACCCAGTACTTC. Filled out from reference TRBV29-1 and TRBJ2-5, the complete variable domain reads SAVISQKPSRDICQRGTSLTIQCQVDSQVTMMFWYRQQPGQSLTLIATANQGSEATYESGFVIDKFPISRPNLTFSTLTVSNMSPEDSSIYLCSVGQGSETQYFGPGTRLLVL.